The next 24 T cell receptor beta chains were all read from a single sample in a study of blood T cell repertoires in COVID-19. Clones were read by immunoSEQ multiplex PCR, and TCRdb kept only the in-frame ones, dropping some. Among about 210,000 clones listed, roughly 77% were seen once. Specimen: PBMCs or T cells enriched from blood (not recorded which). The receptors originated from a man in his forties who had recovered from COVID-19.

The chain carries TRBV29-1 and TRBJ1-1, with 7 bases aligning to TRBD1. The CDR3 is 13 residues long. The junction had 5 bases not matched to a gene; V was cut back by 3 bases and J by 4 bases. The germline V gene encodes CDR1 SQVTM and CDR2 ANQGSEA. The CDR3 nucleotides read TGCAGCGTTGAGGGGCAGGGGGGCACTGAAGCTTTCTTT. Residues: CSVEGQGGTEAFF.

The chain combines TRBV25-1 with TRBJ1-4; D not certain. The V gene lost 3 bases and the J gene lost 3 bases, with 11 bases spanning the gap. Looked up from germline, CDR1 is MGHDK and CDR2 is SYGVNS. This CDR3 has 15 amino acids. The CDR3 region is CASSDHKAANEKLFF. The CDR3 bases are TGTGCCAGCAGTGATCACAAAGCGGCTAATGAAAAACTGTTTTTT.

This chain connects TRBV7-2 to TRBJ1-1; a weak D match, TRBD1 (6 bases). There are 15 residues in the CDR3. V dropped 5 bases and J dropped 0 bases, with 13 bases sitting between them. Germline CDR1 is SGHTA and CDR2 is FQGNSA. The CDR3: CASSPTRTVNTEAFF. The CDR3 DNA is TGTGCCAGCAGCCCGACAAGGACAGTGAACACTGAAGCTTTCTTT.

The chain has TRBV30 and TRBJ1-1; D may be TRBD1 (6 bases). V lost 2 bases to trimming and J lost 0 bases, with 10 bases between them. This CDR3 region has 14 residues. CDR1 GTSNPN and CDR2 SVGIG come from the germline V gene (reference sequence). CDR3 sequence: CAWSRWGLNTEAFF. DNA for the CDR3: TGTGCCTGGAGTAGGTGGGGGCTGAACACTGAAGCTTTCTTT.

V is TRBV24-1 and J is TRBJ2-1, with D possibly being TRBD1 (6 bases). V shed 1 base and J shed 7 bases, with 16 bases lying between them. The germline CDR1 and CDR2 sequences are KGHDR and SFDVKD. The CDR3 is made up of 16 amino acids. This CDR3 reads CATSDLTGQTMNEQFF. In nucleotides, the CDR3 is TGTGCCACCAGTGATTTAACAGGGCAAACGATGAATGAGCAGTTCTTC.

The chain combines TRBV5-8 with TRBJ1-4, with D possibly TRBD1 on 5 matching bases. Germline CDR1 is SGHTS and CDR2 is YDEGEE. The CDR3 sequence is 15 residues long. The V end lost 4 bases, the J end lost 7 bases, and 17 bases lay between the germline ends. The CDR3 reads CASSPPPRGGEKLFF. In DNA, the CDR3 is TGTGCCAGCAGCCCCCCCCCGCGGGGGGGTGAAAAACTGTTTTTT.

V and J are TRBV9 and TRBJ2-1, with 8 bases matching TRBD2. CDR1 is SGDLS and CDR2 is YYNGEE in the germline V gene. This CDR3 spans 17 amino acids. The V segment lost 4 bases and the J segment 1 base; nucleotides outside the gene matches: 10. In nucleotides, the CDR3 is TGTGCCAGCAGCCCTCTCGGCACTAGCGGTTCCTACAATGAGCAGTTCTTC. As protein: CASSPLGTSGSYNEQFF.

The genes are TRBV6-1 and TRBJ1-2; no reliable D call. Per germline, CDR1 MNHNS and CDR2 SASEGT. The germline V and J ends were trimmed by 4 bases and 3 bases, with 15 bases remaining between them. The CDR3 runs 15 residues. The CDR3 protein is CASSAREGIDYGYTF. CDR3 nucleotide sequence: TGTGCCAGCAGTGCACGGGAGGGTATCGACTATGGCTACACCTTC.

This clone has just a few counts. V is TRBV5-4 and J is TRBJ2-7, with D possibly being TRBD1 (6 bases). The length of the CDR3 is 13 residues. Germline CDR1 SGHNT, CDR2 YYREEE (reference sequence). The ends were cut back, 7 bases at V and 6 bases at J, with 17 bases in the middle. Here the CDR3 DNA reads TGTGCCAGCTCATGGACAGCCTCCAGCGAGCAGTACTTC. The encoded protein is CASSWTASSEQYF.

This clone occurred once. The rearrangement links TRBV4-1 to TRBJ1-2; D remains ambiguous. CDR3 length: 15 amino acids. The V gene's germline CDR1 is MGHRA and CDR2 YSYEKL. The V gene lost 1 base and the J gene lost 2 bases, with 11 bases spanning the gap. The CDR3 region is CASSQVGSQNYGYTF. CDR3 DNA: TGCGCCAGCAGCCAAGTCGGGAGCCAGAACTATGGCTACACCTTC.

The rearrangement joins TRBV6-1 to TRBJ2-1, with D possibly matching TRBD1 (5 bases). V was pared by 3 bases and J by 8 bases, with 17 bases between. The germline CDR1 and CDR2 sequences are MNHNS and SASEGT. The length of the CDR3 is 15 residues. The CDR3: CASSDPGWGIYEQFF. The CDR3 coding sequence is TGTGCCAGCAGTGACCCAGGGTGGGGTATCTATGAGCAGTTCTTC.

This clone appeared once. The J gene is TRBJ2-7, the V gene TRBV15, with TRBD2 as a possible D gene (5 bases). The V end lost 3 bases, the J end lost 4 bases, and 25 bases lay between the germline ends. The CDR3 has 18 residues. From germline, CDR1 is LNHNV and CDR2 YYDKDF (reference sequence). CDR3 in amino acids: CATSRRSGNSRGPYEQYF. The CDR3 DNA reads as TGTGCCACCAGCAGGCGAAGTGGGAACAGCCGAGGGCCATACGAGCAGTACTTC.

The chain employs TRBV11-2 and TRBJ1-1; 9 bases match TRBD1. This CDR3 is 15 amino acids long. Germline CDR1 reads SGHAT; CDR2 reads FQNNGV. V lost 3 bases and J lost 2; bases outside the gene matches: 4. CDR3 sequence reads: CASSFGDRDNTEAFF. The DNA for the CDR3 is TGTGCCAGCAGCTTTGGGGACAGGGATAACACTGAAGCTTTCTTT.

The V call is TRBV2, the J call TRBJ1-2, with TRBD1 identical over 7 bases. CDR3 length equals 16 residues. The germline V gene has CDR1 SNHLY and CDR2 FYNNEI. Unmatched junction bases numbered 19, after V lost 7 bases and J lost 8 bases. CDR3 DNA: TGTGCCAGCACCCAAGGGAGGTCGACAGGGCGGCACGGCTACACCTTC. Translation: CASTQGRSTGRHGYTF. The variable domain in full, completed from reference TRBV2 and TRBJ1-2, reads EPEVTQTPSHQVTQMGQEVILRCVPISNHLYFYWYRQILGQKVEFLVSFYNNEISEKSEIFDDQFSVERPDGSNFTLKIRSTKLEDSAMYFCASTQGRSTGRHGYTFGSGTRLTVV.

The chain carries TRBV10-2 and TRBJ1-5; D gene ambiguous. The V gene lost 11 bases and the J gene lost 7 bases, with 18 bases spanning the gap. Germline lookup yields CDR1 WSHSY and CDR2 SAAADI. The CDR3 runs to 13 residues. The CDR3 sequence: CAGGPGSRQPQHF. The CDR3 DNA reads TGCGCCGGAGGGCCTGGAAGTAGGCAGCCCCAGCATTTT.

This chain joins TRBV4-2 and TRBJ2-5; a possible D gene is TRBD2 (6 bases). There are 16 residues in the CDR3. Looked up from germline, CDR1 is LGHNA and CDR2 is YNFKEQ. The V gene lost 1 base and the J gene lost 4 bases, with 16 bases spanning the gap. For the CDR3, the DNA is TGTGCCAGCAGCCAAGTTGACGGCGGAGGGGCAGAGACCCAGTACTTC. Its translation: CASSQVDGGGAETQYF.

V usage is TRBV23-1 and J usage is TRBJ1-1; 8 bases match TRBD1. TRBV23-1 is marked as an open reading frame, function uncertain. CDR3 length: 18 amino acids. J lost 6 bases, V lost 3 bases, and 18 bases had no gene match. In nucleotides, the CDR3 is TGCGCCAGCAGTCACCCCGCGCCGGTCGGACAGGGAGACCCTGAAGCTTTCTTT. Its translation: CASSHPAPVGQGDPEAFF.

This chain uses TRBV19 with TRBJ1-1, with 10 nucleotides matching TRBD1. J was trimmed by 2 bases and V by 6 bases; bases with no gene match: 9. The germline V gene has CDR1 LNHDA and CDR2 SQIVND (reference sequence). This CDR3 spans 16 amino acids. CDR3 in amino acids: CASRPSDRGRNTEAFF. The CDR3 DNA sequence: TGTGCCAGTAGGCCCTCTGACAGGGGGCGAAACACTGAAGCTTTCTTT.

The chain links TRBV29-1 to TRBJ1-1; D gene ambiguous. CDR1 and CDR2 from the germline V gene are SQVTM and ANQGSEA. CDR3 size: 13 residues. Trimming pared 4 bases from V and 5 bases from J, leaving 14 bases between. CDR3 amino acids: CSVASGLMTEAFF. CDR3 sequence (DNA): TGCAGCGTTGCGAGTGGGCTAATGACTGAAGCTTTCTTT.

The rearrangement joins TRBV30 to TRBJ2-1, with a possible D match to TRBD2 (5 bases). The germline gives CDR1 GTSNPN, CDR2 SVGIG (reference sequence). V was shortened by 0 bases and J by 6 bases, with 21 bases between the two germline ends. This CDR3 contains 17 residues. CDR3 loop: CAWSVQRTSGFPNEQFF. Here the CDR3 DNA reads TGTGCCTGGAGTGTACAGAGAACCAGCGGCTTCCCCAATGAGCAGTTCTTC. The entire variable domain, with the rest obtained from reference TRBV30 and TRBJ2-1, is as follows: SQTIHQWPATLVQPVGSPLSLECTVEGTSNPNLYWYRQAAGRGLQLLFYSVGIGQISSEVPQNLSASRPQDRQFILSSKKLLLSDSGFYLCAWSVQRTSGFPNEQFFGPGTRLTVL.

This clone came up once. The chain links TRBV18 to TRBJ2-1; 10 bases align to TRBD1. This CDR3 has 20 amino acids. Per germline, CDR1 KGHSH and CDR2 LQKENI. J gave up 0 bases and V 4 bases, and 15 bases lay outside the gene matches. The CDR3 DNA sequence: TGTGCCAGCTCACGAGGTGGGGGACAGGGGACCCCGAGCTCCTACAATGAGCAGTTCTTC. This codes for CASSRGGGQGTPSSYNEQFF.

J is TRBJ1-2 and V is TRBV4-2; D possibly corresponds to TRBD1 (5 bases). The ends were cut back, 0 bases at V and 6 bases at J, with 17 bases in the middle. The CDR3 is 16 residues long. Germline loops: CDR1 LGHNA, CDR2 YNFKEQ. Written as DNA, the CDR3 is TGTGCCAGCAGCCAAGAGGCAGGGCTGACGAAGGATGGCTACACCTTC. As protein: CASSQEAGLTKDGYTF.

The rearrangement links TRBV5-1 to TRBJ2-1, with D possibly matching TRBD1 (5 bases). Germline V gene lookup returns CDR1 SGHRS and CDR2 YFSETQ. V gave up 2 bases and J gave up 4 bases, with 13 bases separating them. The CDR3 sequence is 15 residues long. In DNA form, the CDR3 reads TGCGCCAGCAGCTTAGGGGCAGGGCAATACAATGAGCAGTTCTTC. Its protein product is CASSLGAGQYNEQFF. Filled out from reference TRBV5-1 and TRBJ2-1, the complete variable domain reads KAGVTQTPRYLIKTRGQQVTLSCSPISGHRSVSWYQQTPGQGLQFLFEYFSETQRNKGNFPGRFSGRQFSNSRSEMNVSTLELGDSALYLCASSLGAGQYNEQFFGPGTRLTVL.

This rearrangement joins TRBV11-2 to TRBJ2-1, with 7 bases fitting TRBD1. V lost 3 bases and J lost 6; bases outside the gene matches: 11. Germline V gives CDR1 SGHAT, CDR2 FQNNGV. The length of the CDR3 is 16 residues. CDR3 nucleotide sequence: TGTGCCAGCAGCTTTTACAGGGGAGAGTTCGGCAATGAGCAGTTCTTC. It yields the protein CASSFYRGEFGNEQFF.